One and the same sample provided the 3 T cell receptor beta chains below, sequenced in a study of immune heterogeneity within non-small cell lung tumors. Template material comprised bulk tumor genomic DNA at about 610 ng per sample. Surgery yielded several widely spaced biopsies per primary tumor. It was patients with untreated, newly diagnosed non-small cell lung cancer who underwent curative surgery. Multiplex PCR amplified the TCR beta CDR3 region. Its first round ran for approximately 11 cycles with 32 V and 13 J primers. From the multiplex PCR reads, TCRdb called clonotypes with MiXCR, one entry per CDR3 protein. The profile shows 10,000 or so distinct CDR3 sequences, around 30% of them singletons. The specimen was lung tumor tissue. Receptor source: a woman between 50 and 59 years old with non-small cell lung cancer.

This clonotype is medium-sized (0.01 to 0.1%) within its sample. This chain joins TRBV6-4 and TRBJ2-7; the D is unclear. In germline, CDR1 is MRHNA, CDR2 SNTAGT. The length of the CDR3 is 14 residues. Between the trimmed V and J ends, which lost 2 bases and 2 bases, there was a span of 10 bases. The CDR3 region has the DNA TGTGCCAGCAGTGACAGGGTCGTCGCCTACGAGCAGTACTTC. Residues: CASSDRVVAYEQYF.

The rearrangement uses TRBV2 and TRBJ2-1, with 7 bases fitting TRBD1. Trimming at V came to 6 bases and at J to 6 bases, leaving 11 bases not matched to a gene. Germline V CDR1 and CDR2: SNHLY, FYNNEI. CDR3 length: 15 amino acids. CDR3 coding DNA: TGTGCCAGCAGCAGCACGGGACAGCAAATCAATGAGCAGTTCTTC. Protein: CASSSTGQQINEQFF.

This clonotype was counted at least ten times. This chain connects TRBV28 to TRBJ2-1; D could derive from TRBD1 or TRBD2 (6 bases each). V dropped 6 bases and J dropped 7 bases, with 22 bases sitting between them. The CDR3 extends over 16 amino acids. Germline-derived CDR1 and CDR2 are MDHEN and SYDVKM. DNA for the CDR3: TGTGCCAGCAGCCCAATCCCGGGGGCAGGGAGGAATGAGCAGTTCTTC. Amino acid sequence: CASSPIPGAGRNEQFF.